Below, 19 T cell receptor beta chains from the same sample are listed, as sequenced in a study of OX40 agonist ivuxolimab in advanced cancers. This table comes from immunoSEQ multiplex PCR, and its TCRdb copy is limited to in-frame clones, with some not included. Among 72,000 or so clones listed, about 84% were seen once. Sample: CD4+ or CD8+ T cells sorted from blood, taken in a trial of the OX40 agonist ivuxolimab. The receptors were sampled from an adult with an advanced solid tumor such as melanoma, head and neck, liver or kidney cancer.

The chain recombines TRBV5-6 with TRBJ1-1; D is unclear. The germline V and J ends were trimmed by 2 bases and 2 bases, with 19 bases remaining between them. CDR3 size: 17 residues. Per the germline V gene, CDR1 is SGHDT and CDR2 is YYEEEE. The DNA for the CDR3 is TGTGCCAGCAGCTTCGAATACTCTTGGGGAGTTAACACTGAAGCTTTCTTT. Translation gives CASSFEYSWGVNTEAFF.

This clone has a single count. This chain joins TRBV27 and TRBJ1-4, with TRBD1 as a possible D gene (6 bases). There are 15 residues in the CDR3. V was pared by 3 bases and J by 3 bases, with 11 bases between. Per germline, CDR1 MNHEY and CDR2 SMNVEV (reference sequence). This CDR3 is CASSLLGAANEKLFF. The CDR3 nucleotides are TGTGCCAGCAGTTTGTTGGGGGCGGCTAATGAAAAACTGTTTTTT.

A single count supports this clone. The chain employs TRBV28 and TRBJ1-4, with D possibly matching TRBD1 (5 bases). This CDR3 region has 14 residues. V was shortened by 6 bases and J by 8 bases, with 16 bases between the two germline ends. Germline V lookup: CDR1 MDHEN, CDR2 SYDVKM. In DNA, the CDR3 is TGTGCCAGCAGGCCCGGGGGTCTCAAGGAAAAACTGTTTTTT. Protein sequence: CASRPGGLKEKLFF.

The J gene is TRBJ1-2, the V gene TRBV5-1; D is unclear. The CDR3 spans 15 residues. Trimming took off 0 bases at V and 4 bases at J, with 13 bases between the two ends. The germline gives CDR1 SGHRS, CDR2 YFSETQ. The DNA of the CDR3 is TGCGCCAGCAGCTTGGCCGTTTCGGCGGGCTATGGCTACACCTTC. Its protein product is CASSLAVSAGYGYTF.

J is TRBJ2-2 and V is TRBV7-2, with D uncertain. The germline CDR1 and CDR2 sequences are SGHTA and FQGNSA. This CDR3 comprises 15 residues. V lost 5 bases to trimming and J lost 3 bases, with 13 bases between them. The CDR3 spells CASSRTYSDTGELFF. The CDR3 DNA reads as TGTGCCAGCAGCCGGACCTACAGCGACACCGGGGAGCTGTTTTTT.

J is TRBJ1-2 and V is TRBV6-1; D gene uncertain. Trimming stripped 7 bases from V and 3 bases from J, with 18 bases between. From germline, CDR1 is MNHNS and CDR2 SASEGT. The CDR3 totals 15 residues. The CDR3 nucleotides are TGTGCCAGCAACCTAAGTAGGGATCGGCACTATGGCTACACCTTC. This codes for CASNLSRDRHYGYTF.

CDR3 loop: CASSPDRGHSGNTIYF. The CDR3 region has the DNA TGTGCCAGCAGTCCGGACAGGGGGCACTCTGGAAACACCATATATTTT. The chain links TRBV25-1 to TRBJ1-3; 11 bases map to TRBD1. The trim removed 5 bases at V and 0 bases at J, leaving 3 bases unmatched. The CDR3 extends over 16 amino acids. Germline V gene lookup returns CDR1 MGHDK and CDR2 SYGVNS.

This chain links TRBV10-2 with TRBJ1-4; TRBD1 is a possible D gene (6 bases). This CDR3 contains 13 residues. V lost 6 bases to trimming and J lost 7 bases, with 12 bases between them. CDR1 is WSHSY and CDR2 is SAAADI in the germline V gene. DNA of the CDR3: TGCGCCAGCAGAAACAGGGCGGGTGAAAAACTGTTTTTT. Amino acids: CASRNRAGEKLFF.

The chain has TRBV28 and TRBJ1-1; D call uncertain. This CDR3 is 15 amino acids long. V was trimmed by 3 bases and J by 1 base, leaving 12 bases between them. Germline assignment: CDR1 MDHEN and CDR2 SYDVKM. The DNA for the CDR3 is TGTGCCAGCAGTTTGGTTGGGGTGACGAACACTGAAGCTTTCTTT. Translated, it gives CASSLVGVTNTEAFF.

The chain joins TRBV7-9 to TRBJ1-2; TRBD1 agrees at 9 bases. CDR1 and CDR2 (germline): SEHNR, FQNEAQ (reference sequence). CDR3 size: 15 residues. The trim removed 5 bases at V and 4 bases at J, leaving 8 bases unmatched. CDR3 nucleotides: TGTGCCAGCAGCCCTTGGGACAGGGCTTCCTATGGCTACACCTTC. Residues: CASSPWDRASYGYTF. The full variable domain, completed using reference TRBV7-9 and TRBJ1-2, is DTGVSQNPRHKITKRGQNVTFRCDPISEHNRLYWYRQTLGQGPEFLTYFQNEAQLEKSRLLSDRFSAERPKGSFSTLEIQRTEQGDSAMYLCASSPWDRASYGYTFGSGTRLTVV.

This clone was seen once. This chain uses TRBV5-5 with TRBJ2-2; no firm D call. Trimming cost V 1 base and J 1 base, with 8 bases left between them. Germline V gene lookup returns CDR1 SGHKS and CDR2 YYEKEE (reference sequence). This CDR3 comprises 15 residues. This CDR3 is CASSLRALNTGELFF. The CDR3 DNA is TGTGCCAGCAGCTTGCGGGCATTGAACACCGGGGAGCTGTTTTTT.

The chain employs TRBV6-6 and TRBJ2-1; no definite D call. The CDR3 totals 12 residues. The V gene lost 4 bases and the J gene lost 8 bases, with 9 bases spanning the gap. Germline V gene lookup returns CDR1 MNHNY and CDR2 SVGAGI (reference sequence). CDR3 in amino acids: CASSSIGYEQFF. As DNA, the CDR3 is TGTGCCAGCAGTTCGATTGGCTATGAGCAGTTCTTC.

The chain carries TRBV9 and TRBJ2-3, with TRBD2 identical over 12 bases. This CDR3 region has 17 residues. The V gene's germline CDR1 is SGDLS and CDR2 YYNGEE. V shed 3 bases and J 5 bases; nucleotides not matched to a gene: 10. CDR3 in DNA: TGTGCCAGCAGCGCAGGGGCTAGCGGGAGGGCGGTAGATACGCAGTATTTT. Translation: CASSAGASGRAVDTQYF.

This clone has just a few counts. This rearrangement joins TRBV6-6 to TRBJ1-5; D gene uncertain. Germline V CDR1 and CDR2: MNHNY, SVGAGI (reference sequence). Trimming removed 5 bases at V and 4 bases at J, with 6 bases between. This CDR3 region has 12 residues. CDR3 nucleotide sequence: TGTGCCAGCAGTATTGGGAATCAGCCCCAGCATTTT. Its protein product is CASSIGNQPQHF.

The chain is built from TRBV18 and TRBJ1-1, with unresolved D. CDR1 is KGHSH, CDR2 LQKENI, per germline. The CDR3 contains 15 residues. V lost 2 bases, J lost 4 bases, and 14 bases lay in between. The CDR3 spells CASSPIELDFTEAFF. CDR3 nucleotide sequence: TGTGCCAGCTCACCAATCGAACTCGATTTCACTGAAGCTTTCTTT.

This rearrangement joins TRBV6-5 to TRBJ2-1, with 9 bases identical to TRBD1. Germline-derived CDR1 and CDR2 are MNHEY and SVGAGI. Trimming removed 6 bases from V and 8 bases from J; junction bases left unmatched: 8. The length of the CDR3 is 14 residues. CDR3 nucleotides: TGTGCCAGCAGCTTTGGACAGGGGCTCGATGAGCAGTTCTTC. This codes for CASSFGQGLDEQFF.

This chain joins TRBV9 and TRBJ1-2; 10 nucleotides match TRBD1. The J segment lost 3 bases and the V segment lost 3 bases, leaving 2 bases of the junction unmatched. The CDR3 is 14 amino acids. Germline V gives CDR1 SGDLS, CDR2 YYNGEE. The CDR3 coding sequence is TGTGCCAGCAGCGCAGGACAGGGGGACTATGGCTACACCTTC. It codes for CASSAGQGDYGYTF.

This sequence joins TRBV5-1 and TRBJ1-2, with D perhaps TRBD1 (5 bases). Trimming took off 2 bases at V and 4 bases at J, with 12 bases between the two ends. Germline V gene data show CDR1 as SGHRS and CDR2 as YFSETQ. The CDR3 extends over 14 amino acids. For the CDR3, the DNA is TGCGCCAGCAGCTTTCGGCAGGGAGGCTATGGCTACACCTTC. Residues: CASSFRQGGYGYTF.

V and J are TRBV19 and TRBJ1-2; 8 bases align to TRBD1. The CDR3 extends over 14 amino acids. Per germline, CDR1 LNHDA and CDR2 SQIVND (reference sequence). Trimming removed 5 bases from V and 7 bases from J; junction bases left unmatched: 9. The CDR3 reads CASSPRTGTGGYTF. The DNA for the CDR3 is TGTGCCAGTAGTCCCCGGACAGGGACGGGTGGCTACACCTTC.